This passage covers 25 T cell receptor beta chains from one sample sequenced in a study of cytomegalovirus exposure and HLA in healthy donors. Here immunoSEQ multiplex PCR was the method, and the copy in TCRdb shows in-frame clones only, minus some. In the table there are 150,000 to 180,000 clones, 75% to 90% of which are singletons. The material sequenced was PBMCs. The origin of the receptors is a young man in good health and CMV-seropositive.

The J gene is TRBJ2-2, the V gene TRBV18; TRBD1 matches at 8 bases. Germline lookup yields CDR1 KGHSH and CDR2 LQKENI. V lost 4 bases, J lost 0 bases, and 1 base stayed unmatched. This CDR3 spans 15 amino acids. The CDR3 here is CASSLQGANTGELFF. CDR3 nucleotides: TGTGCCAGCTCACTACAGGGGGCGAACACCGGGGAGCTGTTTTTT.

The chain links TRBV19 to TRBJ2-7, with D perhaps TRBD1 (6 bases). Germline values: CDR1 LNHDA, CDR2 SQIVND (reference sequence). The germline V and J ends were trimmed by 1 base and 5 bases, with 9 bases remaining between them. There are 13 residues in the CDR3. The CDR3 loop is CASSIVTGHEQYF. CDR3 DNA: TGTGCCAGTAGTATAGTTACAGGGCACGAGCAGTACTTC.

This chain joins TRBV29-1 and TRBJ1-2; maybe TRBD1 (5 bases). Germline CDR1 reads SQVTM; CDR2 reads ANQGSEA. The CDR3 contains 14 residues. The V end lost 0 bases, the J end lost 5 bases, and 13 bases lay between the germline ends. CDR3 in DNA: TGCAGCGTTGAAGAGGGGTGGGGCGGTTATGGCTACACCTTC. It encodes CSVEEGWGGYGYTF.

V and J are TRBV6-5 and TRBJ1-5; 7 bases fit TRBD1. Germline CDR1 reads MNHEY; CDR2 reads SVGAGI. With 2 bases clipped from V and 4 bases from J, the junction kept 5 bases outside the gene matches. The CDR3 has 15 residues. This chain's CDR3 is CASSYQGGGNQPQHF. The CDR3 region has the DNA TGTGCCAGCAGTTACCAGGGGGGAGGAAATCAGCCCCAGCATTTT.

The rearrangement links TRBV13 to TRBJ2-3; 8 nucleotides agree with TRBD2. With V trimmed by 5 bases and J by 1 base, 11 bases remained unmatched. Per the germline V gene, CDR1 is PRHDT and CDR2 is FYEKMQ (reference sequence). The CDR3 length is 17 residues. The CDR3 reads CASSQGQAGGRTDTQYF. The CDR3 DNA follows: TGTGCCAGCAGCCAGGGGCAGGCGGGGGGTCGCACAGATACGCAGTATTTT.

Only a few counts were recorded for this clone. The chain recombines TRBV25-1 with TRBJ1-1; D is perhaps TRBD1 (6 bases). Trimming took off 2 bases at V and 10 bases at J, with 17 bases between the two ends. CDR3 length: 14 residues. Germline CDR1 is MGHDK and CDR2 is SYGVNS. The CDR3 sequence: CASSEPKQGVGAFF. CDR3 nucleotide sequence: TGTGCCAGCAGTGAACCAAAACAGGGAGTCGGAGCTTTCTTT.

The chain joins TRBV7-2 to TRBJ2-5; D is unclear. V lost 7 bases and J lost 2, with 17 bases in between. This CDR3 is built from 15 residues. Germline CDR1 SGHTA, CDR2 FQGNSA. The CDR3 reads CASTEVLAPQETQYF. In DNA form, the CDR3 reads TGTGCCAGCACCGAGGTATTGGCACCTCAAGAGACCCAGTACTTC.

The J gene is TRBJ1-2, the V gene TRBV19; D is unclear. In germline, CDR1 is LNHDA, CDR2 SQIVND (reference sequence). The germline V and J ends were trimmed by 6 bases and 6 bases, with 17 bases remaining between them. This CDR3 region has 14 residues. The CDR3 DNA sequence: TGTGCCAGTAGCTCGCCCCCACAAGTGGATGGCTACACCTTC. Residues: CASSSPPQVDGYTF.

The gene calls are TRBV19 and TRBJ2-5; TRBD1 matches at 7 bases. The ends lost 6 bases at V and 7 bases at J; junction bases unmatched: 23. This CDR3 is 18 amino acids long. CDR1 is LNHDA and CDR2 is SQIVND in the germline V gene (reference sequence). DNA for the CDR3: TGTGCCAGTAGCCGGTCGCCGCCTGGGACAGTTCAAGGGGGGACCCAGTACTTC. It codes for CASSRSPPGTVQGGTQYF.

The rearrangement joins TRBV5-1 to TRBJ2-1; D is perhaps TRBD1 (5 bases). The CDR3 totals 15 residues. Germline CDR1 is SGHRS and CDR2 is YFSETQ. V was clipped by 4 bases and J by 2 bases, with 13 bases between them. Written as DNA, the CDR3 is TGCGCCAGCAGCCCTCAGGCAGGGACCTACAATGAGCAGTTCTTC. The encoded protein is CASSPQAGTYNEQFF.

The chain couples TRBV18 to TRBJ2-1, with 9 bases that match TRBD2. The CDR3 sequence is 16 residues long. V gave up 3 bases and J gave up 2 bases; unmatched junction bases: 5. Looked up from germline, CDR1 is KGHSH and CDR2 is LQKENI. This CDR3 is CASSPLLAGTYNEQFF. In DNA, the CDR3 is TGTGCCAGCTCACCCCTCCTAGCGGGGACCTACAATGAGCAGTTCTTC.

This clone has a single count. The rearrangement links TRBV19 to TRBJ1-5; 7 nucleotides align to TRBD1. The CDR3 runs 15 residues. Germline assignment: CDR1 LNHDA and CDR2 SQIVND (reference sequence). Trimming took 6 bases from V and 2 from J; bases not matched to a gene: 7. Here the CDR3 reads CASREDRAGNQPQHF. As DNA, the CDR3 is TGTGCCAGTAGGGAAGACAGGGCGGGCAATCAGCCCCAGCATTTT.

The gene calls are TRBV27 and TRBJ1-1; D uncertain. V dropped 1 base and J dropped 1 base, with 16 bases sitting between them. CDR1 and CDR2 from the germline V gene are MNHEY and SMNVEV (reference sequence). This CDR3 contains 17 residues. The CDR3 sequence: CASSLYASGRTNTEAFF. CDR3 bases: TGTGCCAGCAGTTTATATGCAAGCGGACGTACGAACACTGAAGCTTTCTTT.

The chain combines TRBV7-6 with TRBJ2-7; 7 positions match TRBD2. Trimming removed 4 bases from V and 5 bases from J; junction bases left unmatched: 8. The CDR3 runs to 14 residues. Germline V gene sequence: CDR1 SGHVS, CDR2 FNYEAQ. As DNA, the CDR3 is TGTGCCAGCAGCTCCAAAGCGGGAAGAAACGAGCAGTACTTC. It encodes CASSSKAGRNEQYF.

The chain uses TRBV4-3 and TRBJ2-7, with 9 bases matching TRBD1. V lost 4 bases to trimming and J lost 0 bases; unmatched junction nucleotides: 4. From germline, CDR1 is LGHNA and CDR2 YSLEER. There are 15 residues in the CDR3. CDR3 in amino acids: CASSRGQGSSYEQYF. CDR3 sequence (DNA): TGCGCCAGCAGCCGAGGACAGGGGAGCTCCTACGAGCAGTACTTC.

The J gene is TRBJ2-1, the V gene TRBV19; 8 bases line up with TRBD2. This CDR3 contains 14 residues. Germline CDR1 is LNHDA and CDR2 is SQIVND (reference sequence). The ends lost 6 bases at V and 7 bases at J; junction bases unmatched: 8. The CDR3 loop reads CASRMSGSGNEQFF. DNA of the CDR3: TGTGCCAGTAGGATGAGCGGGAGCGGGAATGAGCAGTTCTTC. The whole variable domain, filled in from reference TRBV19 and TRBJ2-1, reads DGGITQSPKYLFRKEGQNVTLSCEQNLNHDAMYWYRQDPGQGLRLIYYSQIVNDFQKGDIAEGYSVSREKKESFPLTVTSAQKNPTAFYLCASRMSGSGNEQFFGPGTRLTVL.

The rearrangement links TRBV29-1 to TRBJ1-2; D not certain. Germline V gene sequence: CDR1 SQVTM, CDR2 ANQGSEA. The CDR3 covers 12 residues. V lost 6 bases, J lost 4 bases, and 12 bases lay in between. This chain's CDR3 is CSVRGIAYGYTF. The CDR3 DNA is TGCAGCGTCAGAGGGATAGCCTATGGCTACACCTTC.

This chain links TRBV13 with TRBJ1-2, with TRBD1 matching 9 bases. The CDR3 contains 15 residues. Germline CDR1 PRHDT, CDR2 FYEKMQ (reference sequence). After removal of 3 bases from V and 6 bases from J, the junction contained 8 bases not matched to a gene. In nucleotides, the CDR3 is TGTGCCAGCAGCTTGTTCCCGGACAGGGGAGATGGCTACACCTTC. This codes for CASSLFPDRGDGYTF.

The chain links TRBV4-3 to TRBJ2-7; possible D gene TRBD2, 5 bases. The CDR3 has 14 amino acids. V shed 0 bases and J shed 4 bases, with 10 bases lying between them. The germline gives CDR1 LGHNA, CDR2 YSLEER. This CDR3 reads CASSQDSTGYEQYF. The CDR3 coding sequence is TGCGCCAGCAGCCAAGATAGTACGGGGTACGAGCAGTACTTC.

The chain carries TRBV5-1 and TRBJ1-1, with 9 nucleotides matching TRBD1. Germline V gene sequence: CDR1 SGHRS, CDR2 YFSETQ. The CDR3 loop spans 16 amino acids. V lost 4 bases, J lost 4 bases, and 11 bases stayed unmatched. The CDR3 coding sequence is TGCGCCAGCAGCCCCCAAGGCGGGGACAGGGCCACTGAAGCTTTCTTT. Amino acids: CASSPQGGDRATEAFF.

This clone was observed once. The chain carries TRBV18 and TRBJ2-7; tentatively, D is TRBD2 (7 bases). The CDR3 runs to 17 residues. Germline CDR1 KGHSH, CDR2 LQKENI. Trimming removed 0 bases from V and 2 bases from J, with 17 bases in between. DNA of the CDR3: TGTGCCAGCTCACCACCCCGGGGGGCGGGTATAGCCTACGAGCAGTACTTC. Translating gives CASSPPRGAGIAYEQYF.

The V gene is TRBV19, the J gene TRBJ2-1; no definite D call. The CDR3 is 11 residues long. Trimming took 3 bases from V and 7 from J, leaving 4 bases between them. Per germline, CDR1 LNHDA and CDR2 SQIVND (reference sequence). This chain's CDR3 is CASSIRNEQFF. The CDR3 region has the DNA TGTGCCAGTAGTATTCGGAATGAGCAGTTCTTC.

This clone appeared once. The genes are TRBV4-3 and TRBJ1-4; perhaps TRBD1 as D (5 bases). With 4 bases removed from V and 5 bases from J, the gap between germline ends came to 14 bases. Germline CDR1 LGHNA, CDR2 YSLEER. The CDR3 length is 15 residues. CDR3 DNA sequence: TGCGCCAGCAGCCCCCAGGGAGGGGTGAATGAAAAACTGTTTTTT. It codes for CASSPQGGVNEKLFF.

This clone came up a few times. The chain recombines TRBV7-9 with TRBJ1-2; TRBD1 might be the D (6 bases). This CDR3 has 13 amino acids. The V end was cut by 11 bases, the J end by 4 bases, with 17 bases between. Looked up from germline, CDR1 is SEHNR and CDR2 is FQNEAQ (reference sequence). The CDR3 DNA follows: TGTGCCGGAACACGACAGGCCCGCTATGGCTACACCTTC. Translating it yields CAGTRQARYGYTF.

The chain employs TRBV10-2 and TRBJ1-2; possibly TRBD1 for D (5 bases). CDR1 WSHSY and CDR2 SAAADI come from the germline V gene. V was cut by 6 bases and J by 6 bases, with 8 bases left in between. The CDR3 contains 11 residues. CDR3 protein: CASREGDGYTF. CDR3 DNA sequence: TGCGCCAGCAGAGAAGGGGATGGCTACACCTTC.